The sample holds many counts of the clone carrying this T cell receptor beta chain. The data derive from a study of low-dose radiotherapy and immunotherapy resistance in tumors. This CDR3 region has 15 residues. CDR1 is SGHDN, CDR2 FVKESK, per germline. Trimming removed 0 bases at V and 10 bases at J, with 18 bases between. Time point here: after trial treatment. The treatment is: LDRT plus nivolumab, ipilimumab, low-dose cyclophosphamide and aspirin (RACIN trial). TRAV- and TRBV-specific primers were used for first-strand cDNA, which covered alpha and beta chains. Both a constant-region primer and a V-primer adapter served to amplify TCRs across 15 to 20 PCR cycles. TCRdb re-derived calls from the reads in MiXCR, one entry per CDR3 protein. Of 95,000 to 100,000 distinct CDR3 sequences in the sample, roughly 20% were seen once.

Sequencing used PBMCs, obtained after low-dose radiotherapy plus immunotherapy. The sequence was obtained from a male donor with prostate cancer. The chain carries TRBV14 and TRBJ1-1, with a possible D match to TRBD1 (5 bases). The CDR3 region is CASSQDPGFRTRAFF. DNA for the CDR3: TGTGCCAGCAGCCAAGATCCAGGGTTCAGGACTCGAGCTTTCTTT.